These 8 T cell receptor beta chains came from one sample sequenced in a study of T-cell memory formation after mild COVID-19. MiXCR was run by TCRdb on the 5' RACE reads, yielding one entry per CDR3 protein. Among some 40,000 distinct CDR3 sequences, less than 8% were seen once, and the ten largest hold around 0.81%. Sequencing was carried out using PBMCs or a T cell subset sorted from them (not recorded which). The receptors derive from an adult who had mild COVID-19 (a few samples of this study predate the infection). Cell type and time point are not known.

Ten or more counts support this clonotype. This sequence joins TRBV7-8 and TRBJ2-3; maybe TRBD1 (5 bases). The CDR3 sequence is 14 residues long. Trimming stripped 5 bases from V and 9 bases from J, with 18 bases between. CDR1 and CDR2 (germline): SGHVS, FQNEAQ. The CDR3 DNA is TGTGCCAGCAGCCCGAAGGGGCTGGGTGAGACGCAGTATTTT. Translation gives CASSPKGLGETQYF.

This clonotype was picked up a small number of times. V and J are TRBV24-1 and TRBJ2-1; 13 bases map to TRBD2. The trim removed 4 bases at V and 8 bases at J, leaving 4 bases unmatched. The CDR3 runs 15 residues. CDR1 KGHDR and CDR2 SFDVKD come from the germline V gene. The CDR3 loop is CATSDRGLAGYEQFF. The CDR3 DNA is TGTGCCACCAGTGACCGGGGACTAGCGGGGTATGAGCAGTTCTTC.

This clonotype was seen only a few times. The chain links TRBV9 to TRBJ2-3; D possibly matches TRBD1 or TRBD2 (6 bases each). With 2 bases removed from V and 8 bases from J, the gap between germline ends came to 21 bases. The CDR3 is 16 amino acids. CDR1 is SGDLS, CDR2 YYNGEE, per germline. The CDR3 DNA is TGTGCCAGCAGCGTCCAAGGGGGGACGACCGGAGGTACGCAGTATTTT. Encoded protein: CASSVQGGTTGGTQYF.

This clonotype appeared a few times. This chain joins TRBV18 and TRBJ2-1; 10 bases are shared with TRBD2. The length of the CDR3 is 15 residues. V was pared by 2 bases and J by 6 bases, with 4 bases of the junction left unmatched. From germline, CDR1 is KGHSH and CDR2 LQKENI. The CDR3 DNA follows: TGTGCCAGCTCACCAAGCCTAGCGGGAGCCAATGAGCAGTTCTTC. This sequence encodes CASSPSLAGANEQFF.

The V and J genes are TRBV6-5 and TRBJ1-6; TRBD1 matches at 10 bases. V shed 6 bases, J shed 8 bases, and the junction held 4 bases outside the gene matches. Per the germline V gene, CDR1 is MNHEY and CDR2 is SVGAGI. CDR3 size: 14 residues. CDR3 DNA sequence: TGTGCCAGCAGGGGACAGGGGTGGTATTCACCCCTCCACTTT. Amino acids: CASRGQGWYSPLHF.

This clonotype is termed medium-sized. The chain has TRBV5-1 and TRBJ2-5; D gene uncertain. Germline V gene lookup returns CDR1 SGHRS and CDR2 YFSETQ. The CDR3 is 14 residues long. V shed 0 bases and J shed 1 base, with 7 bases lying between them. CDR3 residues: CASSLGRTQETQYF. CDR3 coding DNA: TGCGCCAGCAGCTTGGGTCGGACCCAAGAGACCCAGTACTTC.

This clonotype has at least ten counts. The rearrangement joins TRBV14 to TRBJ2-1, with 8 bases lining up with TRBD2. Germline trimming cut 4 bases from V and 3 bases from J; bases unmatched to any gene: 5. Germline CDR1 SGHDN, CDR2 FVKESK. The CDR3 consists of 15 residues. The DNA for the CDR3 is TGTGCCAGCAGCCGGGTAGCGGGAAACTACAATGAGCAGTTCTTC. Its translation: CASSRVAGNYNEQFF.

For this clonotype: A read error may account for a junction end that differs from germline. This chain connects TRBV3-1 to TRBJ1-1; no clear D gene. The CDR3 spans 13 residues. The V gene's germline CDR1 is LGHDT and CDR2 YNNKEL (reference sequence). The CDR3 protein is CAISPDGWGEAFF. The DNA for the CDR3 is TGTGCCATCAGCCCGGACGGGTGGGGTGAAGCTTTCTTT.